Each of the 18 T cell receptor beta chains below was sequenced from the same sample in a study of blood T cells in healthy people across ages. Primers used in a second PCR of about 6 to 11 cycles were a sample-barcoded 5' primer and a J-beta primer mix. TCRdb called the 5' RACE reads again in MiXCR, with one record for every CDR3 protein. The sample gives over 1.5 million distinct CDR3 sequences, around 50% of which show up once; approximately 2% is in the top ten. The sample consisted of blood. Every receptor here comes from a woman between 40 and 55 years old in good health.

Concerning this clonotype itself: This is likely a read error, given that the CDR3 carries no conserved phenylalanine or tryptophan at its end. CDR3 in DNA: TGTGCCAGCAGTTTTTCGGACGGCCCCTACGAGCAGTACTCC. Encoded protein: CASSFSDGPYEQYS. This chain joins TRBV12-3 or TRBV12-4 and TRBJ2-7; unclear D gene. This CDR3 has 14 residues. Trimming stripped 3 bases from V and 2 bases from J, with 11 bases between.

This clonotype was seen a few times. The chain uses TRBV20-1 and TRBJ2-3; 12 bases map to TRBD2. There are 15 residues in the CDR3. Germline loops: CDR1 DFQATT, CDR2 SNEGSKA (reference sequence). The junction had 7 bases not matched to a gene; V was cut back by 6 bases and J by 3 bases. The CDR3 protein is CSAKTSGGTTDTQYF. Here the CDR3 DNA reads TGCAGTGCAAAAACTAGCGGGGGGACTACAGATACGCAGTATTTT.

CDR3 nucleotide sequence: TGTGCCAGCAGTGACTTTGTACCGGGACAGGGGAGGACCATTCAGTACTTC. Amino acid sequence: CASSDFVPGQGRTIQYF. The chain employs TRBV2 and TRBJ2-4; TRBD1 matches 10 bases. The CDR3 runs to 17 residues. Unmatched junction bases numbered 14, after V lost 3 bases and J lost 9 bases. The germline gives CDR1 SNHLY, CDR2 FYNNEI.

The rearrangement joins TRBV27 to TRBJ2-1; 11 nucleotides line up with TRBD2. Germline CDR1 reads MNHEY; CDR2 reads SMNVEV (reference sequence). The CDR3 extends over 18 amino acids. J lost 5 bases, V lost 3 bases, and 12 bases had no gene match. CDR3 nucleotide sequence: TGTGCCAGCAGTTTCCTTGTTGGTAGCGGGGGGGCTGACAATGAGCAGTTCTTC. The encoded protein is CASSFLVGSGGADNEQFF.

This chain uses TRBV20-1 with TRBJ2-3; possibly TRBD1 for D (7 bases). The V gene's germline CDR1 is DFQATT and CDR2 SNEGSKA (reference sequence). This CDR3 has 12 residues. DNA for the CDR3: TGCTCTGCGGGACAGCTCACAGATACGCAGTATTTT. It is translated as CSAGQLTDTQYF.

This clonotype was counted only a few times. This chain uses TRBV6-5 with TRBJ2-3; either TRBD1 or TRBD2 may supply D (5 bases each). Germline V gene data show CDR1 as MNHEY and CDR2 as SVGAGI. This CDR3 contains 13 residues. V lost 6 bases and J 4 bases, leaving 11 bases between the germline ends. CDR3 loop: CASRPGTADTQYF. Written as DNA, the CDR3 is TGTGCCAGCAGACCCGGGACCGCAGATACGCAGTATTTT.

The chain is built from TRBV14 and TRBJ1-6, with D maybe TRBD1 (5 bases). CDR1 and CDR2 (germline): SGHDN, FVKESK. This CDR3 has 15 amino acids. Trimming removed 3 bases from V and 9 bases from J, with 15 bases in between. The CDR3 nucleotides are TGTGCCAGCAGCCAGACTCAGGGTGTGGTTTCACCCCTCCACTTT. This gives the protein CASSQTQGVVSPLHF.

This rearrangement joins TRBV2 to TRBJ2-3, with a possible D match to TRBD2 (7 bases). The CDR3 has 15 amino acids. V gave up 3 bases and J gave up 2 bases, with 12 bases separating them. The V gene's germline CDR1 is SNHLY and CDR2 FYNNEI. The CDR3 coding sequence is TGTGCCAGCAGTGATAGAGGGGGGGCCACAGATACGCAGTATTTT. It translates to CASSDRGGATDTQYF.

There are a few counts of this clonotype. CDR3: CASSAGRRNNEQFF. The CDR3 region has the DNA TGTGCCAGTAGTGCCGGGAGGAGGAACAATGAGCAGTTCTTC. The chain combines TRBV19 with TRBJ2-1, with 7 bases identical to TRBD2. Germline loops: CDR1 LNHDA, CDR2 SQIVND (reference sequence). V lost 5 bases to trimming and J lost 5 bases; unmatched junction nucleotides: 6. The CDR3 is 14 amino acids.

CDR3 sequence reads: CASSPITGKRAGANVLTF. CDR3 sequence (DNA): TGTGCCAGCAGCCCAATTACAGGGAAAAGGGCTGGGGCCAACGTCCTGACTTTC. The rearrangement uses TRBV12-3 or TRBV12-4 and TRBJ2-6, with a tentative D call TRBD1 (6 bases). CDR3 length: 18 residues. V shed 6 bases and J shed 2 bases, with 20 bases lying between them.

The gene calls are TRBV28 and TRBJ2-5, with D perhaps being TRBD1 or TRBD2 (5 bases each). This CDR3 is 15 amino acids long. The V end lost 5 bases, the J end lost 3 bases, and 16 bases lay between the germline ends. Germline assignment: CDR1 MDHEN and CDR2 SYDVKM. The CDR3 region is CASSPRGRAKETQYF. The CDR3 nucleotides read TGTGCCAGCAGTCCCCGGGGCAGGGCAAAAGAGACCCAGTACTTC.

This chain uses TRBV7-2 with TRBJ2-3, with a possible D match to TRBD2 (7 bases). Germline CDR1 reads SGHTA; CDR2 reads FQGNSA. The CDR3 extends over 14 amino acids. The CDR3 nucleotides read TGTGCTAGCGCGGCGGGGGCGGGCACAGATACGCAGTATTTT. This gives the protein CASAAGAGTDTQYF.

The rearrangement joins TRBV5-1 to TRBJ2-6, with D hard to call. Deletions cut 5 bases from V and 2 bases from J, with 17 bases between. Looked up from germline, CDR1 is SGHRS and CDR2 is YFSETQ. The CDR3 consists of 17 residues. The CDR3 bases are TGCGCCAGCAGTGCTCCTCTTGGGTCTCCTGGGGCCAACGTCCTGACTTTC. Protein sequence: CASSAPLGSPGANVLTF.

This chain connects TRBV3-1 to TRBJ1-2; D possibly corresponds to TRBD1 (5 bases). Deletions cut 0 bases from V and 4 bases from J, with 12 bases between. The CDR3 runs to 15 residues. Germline V gives CDR1 LGHDT, CDR2 YNNKEL (reference sequence). CDR3 loop: CASSQEIDSFYGYTF. The CDR3 DNA is TGTGCCAGCAGCCAAGAGATCGACAGCTTCTATGGCTACACCTTC.

This sequence joins TRBV20-1 and TRBJ2-2; D possibly corresponds to TRBD2 (5 bases). V was cut by 0 bases and J by 1 base, with 9 bases left in between. The CDR3 consists of 15 residues. Per the germline V gene, CDR1 is DFQATT and CDR2 is SNEGSKA (reference sequence). CDR3 loop: CSAREEARNTGELFF. The CDR3 coding sequence is TGCAGTGCTAGAGAGGAGGCCAGGAACACCGGGGAGCTGTTTTTT.

The rearrangement joins TRBV12-3 or TRBV12-4 to TRBJ1-2; no reliable D call. The CDR3 sequence is 15 residues long. Between the trimmed V and J ends, which lost 2 bases and 0 bases, there was a span of 10 bases. CDR3 in DNA: TGTGCCAGCAGTTTAATCCGGAGAGCTAACTATGGCTACACCTTC. The encoded protein is CASSLIRRANYGYTF.

The table lists this clonotype with a few counts. V is TRBV2 and J is TRBJ2-1; no definite D call. The CDR3 contains 13 residues. Germline V gives CDR1 SNHLY, CDR2 FYNNEI. Trimming removed 7 bases from V and 4 bases from J, with 11 bases in between. DNA for the CDR3: TGTGCCAGCACAGCAGAAAGTTACAATGAGCAGTTCTTC. This gives the protein CASTAESYNEQFF.

The gene calls are TRBV27 and TRBJ2-5; 15 bases are shared with TRBD2. V trimming: 6 bases; J trimming: 11 bases; junction bases outside the gene matches: 13. The CDR3 runs to 16 residues. Germline V gene lookup returns CDR1 MNHEY and CDR2 SMNVEV (reference sequence). The CDR3 coding sequence is TGTGCCAGCAGAGGACTAGCGGGGGGGTCCTACAATGAGCAGTACTTC. Its protein product is CASRGLAGGSYNEQYF.